These T cell receptor beta chains were read from a single sample in a study of PD-1 blockade in classical Hodgkin lymphoma. Some clones are missing from TCRdb's copy, which holds only in-frame ones; the method was immunoSEQ multiplex PCR. Here the sample spans 25,000 to 35,000 clones, about 70% being singletons. This material consisted of peripheral blood mononuclear cells (PBMCs), taken before the fourth cycle of nivolumab. These receptors were taken from a human donor with classical Hodgkin lymphoma. CDR3s include the opening cysteine and the closing phenylalanine or tryptophan. Each record gives: CDR3 length, D gene, clone size, J gene, V gene, CDR3 protein, CDR3 DNA. A D gene is named only where the DNA matches it firmly. Clone size is given for some rows only: seen once, a few or many times, or a class if the clone is expanded.

16	.	.	TRBJ1-1	TRBV4-3	CASSRRGGAGNTEAFF	TGCGCCAGCAGCCGACGTGGGGGCGCCGGGAACACTGAAGCTTTCTTT
15	.	.	TRBJ1-3	TRBV10-1	CASSSGRSPGNTIYF	TGCGCCAGCAGCTCTGGCAGGAGCCCTGGAAACACCATATATTTT
14	.	medium-sized	TRBJ2-2	TRBV7-9	CASSLVLSSGELFF	TGTGCCAGCAGCTTAGTTTTATCCTCCGGGGAGCTGTTTTTT
16	TRBD2	.	TRBJ2-3	TRBV27	CASSLFPSGSSDTQYF	TGTGCCAGCAGTTTATTCCCTAGCGGGAGTTCAGATACGCAGTATTTT
15	.	.	TRBJ2-3	TRBV11-2	CASSSPRVSTDTQYF	TGTGCCAGCAGCTCCCCCCGGGTTAGCACAGATACGCAGTATTTT
15	.	.	TRBJ1-2	TRBV6-5	CASSSPQGSHYGYTF	TGTGCCAGCAGCTCACCCCAGGGGAGCCACTATGGCTACACCTTC
14	TRBD2	once	TRBJ2-7	TRBV27	CASSLQGLAYEQYF	TGTGCCAGCAGTTTGCAGGGACTAGCGTACGAGCAGTACTTC
10	.	.	TRBJ2-1	TRBV27	CALGEAEQFF	TGTGCCCTAGGAGAAGCTGAGCAGTTCTTC
14	TRBD1	.	TRBJ1-6	TRBV11-2	CASRLTGGNSPLHF	TGTGCCAGCAGACTTACAGGGGGGAATTCACCCCTCCACTTT
17	.	.	TRBJ2-7	TRBV7-2	CASSLTRGGRLPYEQYF	TGTGCCAGCAGCTTAACCAGGGGCGGGAGACTCCCCTACGAGCAGTACTTC
13	TRBD2	.	TRBJ2-2	TRBV29-1	CSVSRGGTGELFF	TGCAGCGTTTCGCGCGGGGGGACCGGGGAGCTGTTTTTT
14	.	.	TRBJ2-3	TRBV30	CAGHWGSRTDTQYF	TGTGCTGGGCACTGGGGGAGTAGGACAGATACGCAGTATTTT
17	.	.	TRBJ1-5	TRBV7-8	CASSLAGRVVGNQPQHF	TGTGCCAGCAGCTTAGCGGGCAGGGTGGTAGGCAATCAGCCCCAGCATTTT
12	.	.	TRBJ1-2	TRBV2	CASKSSGDGYTF	TGTGCCAGCAAGTCGTCAGGGGATGGCTACACCTTC
13	.	.	TRBJ1-2	TRBV6-6	CASSPPGGRGYTF	TGTGCCAGCAGTCCGCCTGGGGGAAGGGGCTACACCTTC
14	.	.	TRBJ1-1	TRBV4-1	CASSQDRGSTEAFF	TGCGCCAGCAGCCAAGATAGGGGAAGCACTGAAGCTTTCTTT
13	TRBD2	.	TRBJ2-7	TRBV30	CAGSSGLVSEQYF	TGTGCCGGTAGTTCGGGACTAGTTTCCGAGCAGTACTTC
15	TRBD2	.	TRBJ2-5	TRBV7-3	CASSSSGADQETQYF	TGTGCCAGCAGCTCGAGCGGGGCCGACCAAGAGACCCAGTACTTC
10	.	.	TRBJ1-1	TRBV5-6	CASGNTEAFF	TGTGCCAGCGGTAACACTGAAGCTTTCTTT
14	TRBD1	.	TRBJ2-7	TRBV29-1	CSVAAGGSSYEQYF	TGCAGCGTTGCAGCAGGGGGAAGCTCCTACGAGCAGTACTTC
15	.	.	TRBJ2-7	TRBV5-1	CASSPTGVFSYEQYF	TGCGCCAGCAGCCCCACGGGGGTTTTCTCCTACGAGCAGTACTTC
14	.	.	TRBJ1-4	TRBV29-1	CSVALGASNEKLFF	TGCAGCGTCGCCCTAGGGGCTTCTAATGAAAAACTGTTTTTT
15	.	few	TRBJ1-1	TRBV4-1	CASSQDLRVGTEAFF	TGCGCCAGCAGCCAAGACCTTCGGGTCGGCACTGAAGCTTTCTTT
16	TRBD2	.	TRBJ2-1	TRBV19	CASSIGGRASYNEQFF	TGTGCCAGTAGTATAGGGGGGAGGGCCTCCTACAATGAGCAGTTCTTC
13	.	.	TRBJ1-1	TRBV7-6	CASSLATNTEAFF	TGTGCCAGCAGCTTAGCTACGAACACTGAAGCTTTCTTT
18	TRBD1	.	TRBJ2-5	TRBV5-4	CASSSRPGTGLGEETQYF	TGTGCCAGCAGCAGTAGACCCGGGACAGGCCTTGGGGAGGAGACCCAGTACTTC
12	.	.	TRBJ2-1	TRBV7-3	CASSPKGNEQFF	TGTGCCAGCAGCCCAAAGGGCAATGAGCAGTTCTTC
14	TRBD1	.	TRBJ2-7	TRBV5-8	CASPGDRDSYEQYF	TGTGCCAGCCCCGGGGACAGGGACTCCTACGAGCAGTACTTC
15	TRBD2	few	TRBJ2-3	TRBV6-5	CASSYNGGALDTQYF	TGTGCCAGCAGTTATAACGGGGGGGCCTTAGATACGCAGTATTTT
15	TRBD2	.	TRBJ2-3	TRBV27	CASSLSVRRGDTQYF	TGTGCCAGCAGTTTATCAGTCCGGCGGGGGGATACGCAGTATTTT
14	TRBD2	once	TRBJ2-1	TRBV6-5	CATRLGTSGDEQFF	TGTGCCACCCGACTCGGGACTAGCGGCGATGAGCAGTTCTTC
17	.	few	TRBJ1-2	TRBV4-1	CASSQELKGDGVYGYTF	TGCGCCAGCAGCCAAGAGCTAAAAGGCGACGGTGTCTATGGCTACACCTTC
15	.	few	TRBJ2-7	TRBV9	CASSDGPRRSYEQYF	TGTGCCAGCAGCGACGGCCCGAGAAGGTCCTACGAGCAGTACTTC
13	TRBD1	few	TRBJ1-5	TRBV30	CAWSEQGRQPQHF	TGTGCCTGGAGTGAACAGGGGAGGCAGCCCCAGCATTTT
16	.	few	TRBJ2-3	TRBV9	CASSVGGTVGTDTQYF	TGTGCCAGCAGCGTAGGGGGGACGGTTGGCACAGATACGCAGTATTTT
16	TRBD2	.	TRBJ2-1	TRBV9	CASSAPGLAGVDEQFF	TGTGCCAGCAGCGCCCCCGGGCTAGCGGGAGTCGATGAGCAGTTCTTC
13	.	.	TRBJ2-2	TRBV7-2	CASSLATNGELFF	TGTGCCAGCAGCTTAGCGACTAACGGGGAGCTGTTTTTT
14	.	.	TRBJ2-2	TRBV4-3	CASSQDTGPGELFF	TGCGCCAGCAGCCAAGATACGGGGCCCGGGGAGCTGTTTTTT
15	.	medium-sized	TRBJ1-2	TRBV19	CASSPGSGPSYGYTF	TGTGCCAGTAGTCCGGGGAGTGGACCGAGCTATGGCTACACCTTC
13	.	few	TRBJ1-2	TRBV28	CAGLGAQNYGYTF	TGTGCCGGGTTAGGTGCACAGAACTATGGCTACACCTTC
14	.	.	TRBJ2-1	TRBV7-3	CASSLNRGGDEQFF	TGTGCCAGCAGCTTAAACCGGGGTGGGGACGAGCAGTTCTTC